These 27 T cell receptor beta chains share one sample of origin, sequenced in a study of human T cells and chemical hapten exposure listed by TCRdb under 2021. Library construction relied on RACE. TCRdb lists the instrument as NextSeq 500. Starting from the raw public reads, TCRdb applied fastp trimming at Q25, assembled clones with MiXCR and retained in-frame beta chains. Rows with one shared CDR3 protein collapse into an entry with the most common genes and DNA. Present in this sample are 120,000 or so distinct CDR3 sequences, 11% of which were seen just once. Around 2.4% of the sample goes to the ten largest clones. The sample's time point, from its label and the paper: patch test 3, about 24 weeks after DPC sensitization. Per the publication, the treatment or condition label means: therapeutic diphenylcyclopropenone sensitization with weekly scalp DPC. Here the sequenced sample was whole blood, taken in connection with sensitization to the hapten diphenylcyclopropenone (DPC). Receptors originate from a woman aged 45-60 years with alopecia areata. Some clones in this sample may be carry-over from other donors' samples.

The gene calls are TRBV5-1 and TRBJ2-3; TRBD2 agrees at 11 bases. Germline V lookup: CDR1 SGHRS, CDR2 YFSETQ. This CDR3 comprises 20 residues. V trimming: 0 bases; J trimming: 2 bases; junction bases outside the gene matches: 14. CDR3 coding DNA: TGCGCCAGCAGCTTGGTCGGAAGTCTAGCGGGGGGACCAGACACAGATACGCAGTATTTT. Translation gives CASSLVGSLAGGPDTDTQYF.

This clonotype came up a few times. V usage is TRBV28 and J usage is TRBJ1-2; 10 bases map to TRBD1. This CDR3 is built from 14 residues. Trimming removed 6 bases from V and 8 bases from J; junction bases left unmatched: 9. The germline V gene encodes CDR1 MDHEN and CDR2 SYDVKM. CDR3 residues: CASSGEGQGLGYTF. The CDR3 bases are TGTGCCAGCAGCGGGGAGGGACAGGGGTTAGGCTACACCTTC.

This clonotype has more than one count but fewer than ten. This chain joins TRBV20-1 and TRBJ1-1; D is possibly TRBD1 (5 bases). Trimming took 0 bases from V and 4 from J, leaving 15 bases between them. This CDR3 region has 15 residues. Germline V gene data show CDR1 as DFQATT and CDR2 as SNEGSKA (reference sequence). The CDR3 nucleotides read TGCAGTGCTAGAGATTGGTCTCAGGGCGGCACTGAAGCTTTCTTT. Amino acid sequence: CSARDWSQGGTEAFF.

This clonotype was counted a few times. The rearrangement links TRBV10-2 to TRBJ2-1; 7 bases are a match to TRBD1. This CDR3 region has 16 residues. Trimming cost V 4 bases and J 0 bases; bases outside gene matches: 6. Germline CDR1 and CDR2: WSHSY and SAAADI. The CDR3 DNA sequence: TGCGCCAGCAGTGGACAGGGAAAGTTCTCCTACAATGAGCAGTTCTTC. Amino acid sequence: CASSGQGKFSYNEQFF.

This clonotype has only a few counts. V and J are TRBV12-3 or TRBV12-4 and TRBJ1-2, with 9 bases fitting TRBD1. This CDR3 has 13 residues. With 5 bases clipped from V and 3 bases from J, the junction kept 1 base outside the gene matches. Here the CDR3 reads CASSGQGHYGYTF. The CDR3 DNA sequence: TGTGCCAGCAGTGGACAGGGGCACTATGGCTACACCTTC.

A few counts support this clonotype. The chain uses TRBV5-5 and TRBJ1-2; 10 bases map to TRBD1. CDR1 is SGHKS, CDR2 YYEKEE, per germline (reference sequence). This CDR3 has 14 residues. With V trimmed by 3 bases and J by 7 bases, 6 bases remained unmatched. The CDR3: CASSSGQGGSGYTF. CDR3 DNA: TGTGCCAGCAGCTCCGGACAGGGGGGCTCTGGCTACACCTTC.

This clonotype turned up a few times. V is TRBV28 and J is TRBJ1-3; D possibly corresponds to TRBD1 (5 bases). In germline, CDR1 is MDHEN, CDR2 SYDVKM. The CDR3 has 15 residues. Trimming took 2 bases from V and 1 from J, leaving 9 bases between them. This CDR3 is CASSLPQGSGNTIYF. Here the CDR3 DNA reads TGTGCCAGCAGTTTACCCCAGGGATCTGGAAACACCATATATTTT.

The rearrangement uses TRBV7-8 and TRBJ2-1; 8 bases line up with TRBD2. Germline CDR1 SGHVS, CDR2 FQNEAQ. Trimming cost V 4 bases and J 6 bases; bases outside gene matches: 5. The CDR3 loop spans 14 amino acids. DNA of the CDR3: TGTGCCAGCAGCTCAGGGACTAGTGTCAATGAGCAGTTCTTC. Translated, it gives CASSSGTSVNEQFF.

V and J are TRBV23-1 and TRBJ2-1, with no clear D. TRBV23-1 is known as an ORF, though its function is uncertain. Trimming took 4 bases from V and 8 from J, leaving 9 bases between them. CDR3 length: 12 amino acids. CDR3 amino acids: CASSRSGHEQFF. The CDR3 DNA follows: TGCGCCAGCAGTCGGTCGGGTCATGAGCAGTTCTTC.

This clonotype was seen a handful of times. J is TRBJ2-2 and V is TRBV14; a weak D match, TRBD2 (6 bases). V lost 4 bases and J lost 6, with 18 bases in between. The germline CDR1 and CDR2 sequences are SGHDN and FVKESK. The CDR3 totals 16 residues. CDR3 DNA: TGTGCCAGCAGCCGGCCGGGGCAGCTAGCGCCCGGGGAGCTGTTTTTT. Protein: CASSRPGQLAPGELFF.

This clonotype showed up just a few times. V usage is TRBV6-6 and J usage is TRBJ1-1; D uncertain. CDR1 and CDR2 from the germline V gene are MNHNY and SVGAGI (reference sequence). V shed 6 bases and J shed 1 base, with 9 bases lying between them. The CDR3 runs 13 residues. The CDR3 bases are TGTGCCAGCAGGCCAGTCCAGAACACTGAAGCTTTCTTT. Residues: CASRPVQNTEAFF.

The CDR3 region has the DNA TGCGCCAGCAGCTTGGCCCCGCGGGGGGCAGGAGAGACCCAGTACTTC. It codes for CASSLAPRGAGETQYF. The genes are TRBV5-1 and TRBJ2-5, with 8 bases matching TRBD2. This CDR3 is built from 16 residues. The germline V gene encodes CDR1 SGHRS and CDR2 YFSETQ. Germline trimming cut 0 bases from V and 4 bases from J; bases unmatched to any gene: 8.

This clonotype was seen many times. The chain carries TRBV28 and TRBJ2-7; 8 bases fit TRBD1. Unmatched junction bases numbered 2, after V lost 5 bases and J lost 2 bases. Germline V gives CDR1 MDHEN, CDR2 SYDVKM. The CDR3 has 13 amino acids. The CDR3 loop reads CASSGTGTYEQYF. In nucleotides, the CDR3 is TGTGCCAGCAGTGGGACAGGAACCTACGAGCAGTACTTC.

This clonotype came up many times. This chain links TRBV27 with TRBJ2-3; 14 bases agree with TRBD2. Unmatched junction bases numbered 5, after V lost 4 bases and J lost 2 bases. The CDR3 sequence is 17 residues long. Germline CDR1 MNHEY, CDR2 SMNVEV (reference sequence). The CDR3 is CASSSRTSGRPTDTQYF. CDR3 coding DNA: TGTGCCAGCAGTTCAAGGACTAGCGGGAGGCCCACAGATACGCAGTATTTT.

This clonotype came up many times. This chain uses TRBV3-1 with TRBJ1-1, with D unclear. The V gene lost 0 bases and the J gene lost 3 bases, with 8 bases spanning the gap. Germline V gene data show CDR1 as LGHDT and CDR2 as YNNKEL (reference sequence). The CDR3 runs 14 residues. This CDR3 is CASSQDPRYTEAFF. DNA of the CDR3: TGTGCCAGCAGCCAAGATCCACGCTACACTGAAGCTTTCTTT.

This clonotype appeared many times. The V call is TRBV12-3 or TRBV12-4, the J call TRBJ2-5; 10 bases line up with TRBD2. V was pared by 6 bases and J by 5 bases, with 9 bases of the junction left unmatched. This CDR3 has 15 residues. This chain's CDR3 is CASSISGGAVETQYF. The CDR3 region has the DNA TGTGCCAGCAGCATAAGCGGGGGGGCCGTGGAGACCCAGTACTTC.

In its sample, this clonotype was seen a few times. The rearrangement joins TRBV5-4 to TRBJ1-1; D not certain. V was pared by 0 bases and J by 0 bases, with 9 bases between. Germline loops: CDR1 SGHNT, CDR2 YYREEE (reference sequence). CDR3 length: 15 amino acids. CDR3 residues: CASSLEQTLNTEAFF. CDR3 nucleotide sequence: TGTGCCAGCAGCTTGGAACAAACCTTGAACACTGAAGCTTTCTTT.

The V and J genes are TRBV5-1 and TRBJ2-7; TRBD1 agrees at 11 bases. CDR3 length equals 15 residues. The germline V gene has CDR1 SGHRS and CDR2 YFSETQ. V lost 4 bases and J lost 6; bases outside the gene matches: 9. In nucleotides, the CDR3 is TGCGCCAGCAGCACCGGACAGGGGGCGCTTGGCGAGCAGTACTTC. Protein product: CASSTGQGALGEQYF.

This clonotype was counted a few times. The chain uses TRBV29-1 and TRBJ1-5, with D possibly matching TRBD1 (5 bases). The germline V and J ends were trimmed by 4 bases and 7 bases, with 11 bases remaining between them. This CDR3 contains 12 residues. Per the germline V gene, CDR1 is SQVTM and CDR2 is ANQGSEA. CDR3 in DNA: TGCAGCGTTGTCGTCCAGGGACAGCCCCAGCATTTT. Its protein is CSVVVQGQPQHF.

The sample holds a few counts of this clonotype. The chain recombines TRBV25-1 with TRBJ1-1; D is undetermined. The CDR3 runs 15 residues. CDR1 is MGHDK and CDR2 is SYGVNS in the germline V gene. V shed 6 bases and J shed 3 bases, with 17 bases lying between them. For the CDR3, the DNA is TGTGCCAGCAGCCCGCGCTTCAAGGGAGACACTGAAGCTTTCTTT. Its translation is CASSPRFKGDTEAFF.

This clonotype was seen many times. Here the CDR3 DNA reads TGCAGTGCTAGAGATATAGGGTTTAGCAATCAGCCCCAGCATTTT. Translation: CSARDIGFSNQPQHF. This chain links TRBV20-1 with TRBJ1-5; D not resolved. This CDR3 comprises 15 residues. From germline, CDR1 is DFQATT and CDR2 SNEGSKA (reference sequence). Trimming left V 0 bases short and J 0 bases short, with 9 bases between.

The sample holds a few counts of this clonotype. The J gene is TRBJ2-5, the V gene TRBV7-6; D is perhaps TRBD1 or TRBD2 (5 bases each). Per the germline V gene, CDR1 is SGHVS and CDR2 is FNYEAQ. V shed 2 bases and J shed 7 bases, with 23 bases lying between them. The CDR3 runs to 17 residues. The CDR3 DNA sequence: TGTGCCAGCAGCTTAACCCCTCAAGCTGCTGGGGACGCGACCCAGTACTTC. Amino acid sequence: CASSLTPQAAGDATQYF.

This clonotype occurred a few times. CDR3 region: CSVTGGRTDTQYF. In DNA form, the CDR3 reads TGCAGCGTTACGGGGGGGCGCACAGATACGCAGTATTTT. The V call is TRBV29-1, the J call TRBJ2-3, with 8 positions matching TRBD2. After removal of 5 bases from V and 1 base from J, the junction contained 2 bases not matched to a gene. The germline V gene encodes CDR1 SQVTM and CDR2 ANQGSEA. The CDR3 has 13 residues.

At least ten counts were recorded for this clonotype. This chain links TRBV3-1 with TRBJ2-4; tentative D call: TRBD1 (6 bases). V was shortened by 3 bases and J by 3 bases, with 18 bases between the two germline ends. Germline CDR1 LGHDT, CDR2 YNNKEL (reference sequence). The CDR3 consists of 17 residues. CDR3 sequence: CASSHSQRTDNKNIQYF. CDR3 in DNA: TGTGCCAGCAGCCACTCCCAGAGGACAGACAACAAAAACATTCAGTACTTC.

The table lists this clonotype with a few counts. In nucleotides, the CDR3 is TGTGCCAGCAGCGCTGGACTAGCGGGAGGGACAGATACGCAGTATTTT. It yields the protein CASSAGLAGGTDTQYF. The rearrangement joins TRBV12-3 or TRBV12-4 to TRBJ2-3; 15 nucleotides align to TRBD2. The CDR3 contains 16 residues. Losses at the gene ends were 6 bases for V and 3 bases for J; bases not matched to a gene: 4.

In this sample, this clonotype turned up a few times. V gene TRBV6-6 combines with J gene TRBJ2-1, with no clear D. The CDR3 is 15 amino acids. The V end was cut by 6 bases, the J end by 0 bases, with 12 bases between. Germline values: CDR1 MNHNY, CDR2 SVGAGI (reference sequence). CDR3 coding DNA: TGTGCCAGCAGCAGCATCCAGAACTCCTACAATGAGCAGTTCTTC. Translation: CASSSIQNSYNEQFF.

This clonotype was picked up many times. V usage is TRBV29-1 and J usage is TRBJ2-7; no firm D call. From germline, CDR1 is SQVTM and CDR2 ANQGSEA. Trimming cost V 6 bases and J 0 bases, with 9 bases left between them. CDR3 size: 12 residues. CDR3 amino acids: CSVVRSSYEQYF. CDR3 DNA sequence: TGCAGCGTGGTGAGGAGCTCCTACGAGCAGTACTTC.